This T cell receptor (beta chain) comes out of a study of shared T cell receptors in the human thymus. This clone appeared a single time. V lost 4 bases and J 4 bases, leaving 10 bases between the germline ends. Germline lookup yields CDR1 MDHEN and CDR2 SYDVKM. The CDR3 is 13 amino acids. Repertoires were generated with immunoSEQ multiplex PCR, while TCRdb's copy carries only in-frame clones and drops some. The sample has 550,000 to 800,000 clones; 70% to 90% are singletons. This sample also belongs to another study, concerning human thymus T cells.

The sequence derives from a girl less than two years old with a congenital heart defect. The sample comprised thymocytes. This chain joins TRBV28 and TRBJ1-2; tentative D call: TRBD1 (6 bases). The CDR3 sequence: CASSYRDPYGYTF. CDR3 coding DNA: TGTGCCAGCAGTTACAGGGACCCCTATGGCTACACCTTC.